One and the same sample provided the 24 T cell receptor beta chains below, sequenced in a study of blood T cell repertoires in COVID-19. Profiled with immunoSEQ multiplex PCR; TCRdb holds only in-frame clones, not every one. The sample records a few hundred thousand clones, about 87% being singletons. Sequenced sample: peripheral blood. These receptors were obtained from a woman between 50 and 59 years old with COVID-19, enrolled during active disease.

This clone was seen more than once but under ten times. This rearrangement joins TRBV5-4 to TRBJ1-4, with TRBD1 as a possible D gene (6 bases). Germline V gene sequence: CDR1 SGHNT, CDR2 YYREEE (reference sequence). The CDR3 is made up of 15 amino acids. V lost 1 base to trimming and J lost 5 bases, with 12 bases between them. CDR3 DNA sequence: TGTGCCAGCAGCTTGCGGACAGCCATGAATGAAAAACTGTTTTTT. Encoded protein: CASSLRTAMNEKLFF.

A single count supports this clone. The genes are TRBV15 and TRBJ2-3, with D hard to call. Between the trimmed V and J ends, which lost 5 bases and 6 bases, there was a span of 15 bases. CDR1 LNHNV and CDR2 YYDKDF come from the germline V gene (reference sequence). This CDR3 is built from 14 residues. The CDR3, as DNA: TGTGCCACCAGCCAGAGTGGTAGCTTGGATACGCAGTATTTT. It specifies CATSQSGSLDTQYF.

This CDR3 reads CASRGLNTGELFF. CDR3 nucleotides: TGTGCCAGCAGAGGACTCAACACCGGGGAGCTGTTTTTT. The rearrangement uses TRBV2 and TRBJ2-2; D possibly corresponds to TRBD2 (5 bases). The CDR3 contains 13 residues. Looked up from germline, CDR1 is SNHLY and CDR2 is FYNNEI. V gave up 6 bases and J gave up 2 bases, with 7 bases separating them.

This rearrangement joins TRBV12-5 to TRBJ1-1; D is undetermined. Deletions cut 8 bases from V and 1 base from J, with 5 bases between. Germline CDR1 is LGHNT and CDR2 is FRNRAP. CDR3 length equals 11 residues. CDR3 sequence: CASRANTEAFF. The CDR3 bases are TGTGCTAGTAGAGCGAACACTGAAGCTTTCTTT.

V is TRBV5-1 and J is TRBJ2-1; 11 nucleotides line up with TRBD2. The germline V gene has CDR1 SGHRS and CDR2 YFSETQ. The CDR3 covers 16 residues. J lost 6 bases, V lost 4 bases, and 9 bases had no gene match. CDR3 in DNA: TGCGCCAGCAGCCCGCCTAGCGGGGGGTCTTTCAATGAGCAGTTCTTC. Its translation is CASSPPSGGSFNEQFF.

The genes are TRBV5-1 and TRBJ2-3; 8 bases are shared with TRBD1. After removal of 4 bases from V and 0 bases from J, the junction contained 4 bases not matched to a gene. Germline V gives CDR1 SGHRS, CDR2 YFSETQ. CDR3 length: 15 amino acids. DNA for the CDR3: TGCGCCAGCAGCCGGACAGGGTCTAGCACAGATACGCAGTATTTT. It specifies CASSRTGSSTDTQYF.

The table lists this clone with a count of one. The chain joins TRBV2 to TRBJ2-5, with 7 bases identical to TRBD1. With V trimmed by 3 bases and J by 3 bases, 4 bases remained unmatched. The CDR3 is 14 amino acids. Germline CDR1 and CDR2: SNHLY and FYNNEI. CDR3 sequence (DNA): TGTGCCAGCAGTGACGATACAGGGGAAGAGACCCAGTACTTC. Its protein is CASSDDTGEETQYF.

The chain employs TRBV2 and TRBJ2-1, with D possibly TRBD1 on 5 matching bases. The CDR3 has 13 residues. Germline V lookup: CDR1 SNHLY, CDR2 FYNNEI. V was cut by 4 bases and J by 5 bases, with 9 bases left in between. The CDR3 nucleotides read TGTGCCAGCAGTGGGGGCCGTAACAATGAGCAGTTCTTC. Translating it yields CASSGGRNNEQFF.

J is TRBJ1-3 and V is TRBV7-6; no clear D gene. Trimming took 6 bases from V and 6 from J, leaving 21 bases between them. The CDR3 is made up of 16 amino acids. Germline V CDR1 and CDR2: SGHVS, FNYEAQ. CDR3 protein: CASSSALGEGENTIYF. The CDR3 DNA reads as TGTGCCAGCAGTTCAGCCCTCGGGGAGGGCGAAAACACCATATATTTT. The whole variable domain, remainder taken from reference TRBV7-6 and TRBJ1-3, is GAGVSQSPRYKVTKRGQDVALRCDPISGHVSLYWYRQALGQGPEFLTYFNYEAQQDKSGLPNDRFSAERPEGSISTLTIQRTEQRDSAMYRCASSSALGEGENTIYFGEGSWLTVV.

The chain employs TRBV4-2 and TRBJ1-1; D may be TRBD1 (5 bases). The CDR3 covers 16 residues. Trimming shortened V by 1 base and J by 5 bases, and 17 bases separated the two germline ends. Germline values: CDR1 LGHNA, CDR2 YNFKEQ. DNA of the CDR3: TGTGCCAGCAGCCAAGCAGGGAGGGGTGTGGGGACTGAAGCTTTCTTT. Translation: CASSQAGRGVGTEAFF.

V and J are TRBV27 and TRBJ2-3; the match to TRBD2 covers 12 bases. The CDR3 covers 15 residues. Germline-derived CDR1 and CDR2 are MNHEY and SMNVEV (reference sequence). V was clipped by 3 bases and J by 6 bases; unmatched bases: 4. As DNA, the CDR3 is TGTGCCAGCAGTTTCGGGACTAGCGGGCTGGATACGCAGTATTTT. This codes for CASSFGTSGLDTQYF.

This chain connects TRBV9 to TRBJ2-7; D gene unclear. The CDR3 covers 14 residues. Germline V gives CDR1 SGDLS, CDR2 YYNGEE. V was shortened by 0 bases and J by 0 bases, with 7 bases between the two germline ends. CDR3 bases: TGTGCCAGCAGCGTAGACATGTCCTCCTACGAGCAGTACTTC. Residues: CASSVDMSSYEQYF. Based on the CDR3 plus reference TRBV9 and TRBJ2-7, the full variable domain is DSGVTQTPKHLITATGQRVTLRCSPRSGDLSVYWYQQSLDQGLQFLIQYYNGEERAKGNILERFSAQQFPDLHSELNLSSLELGDSALYFCASSVDMSSYEQYFGPGTRLTVT.

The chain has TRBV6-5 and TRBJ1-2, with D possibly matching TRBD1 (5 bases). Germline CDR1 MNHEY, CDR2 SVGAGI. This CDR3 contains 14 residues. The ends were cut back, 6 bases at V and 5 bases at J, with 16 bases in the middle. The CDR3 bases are TGTGCCAGCAGCTTCGACAGATTCCCTTATGGCTACACCTTC. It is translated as CASSFDRFPYGYTF.

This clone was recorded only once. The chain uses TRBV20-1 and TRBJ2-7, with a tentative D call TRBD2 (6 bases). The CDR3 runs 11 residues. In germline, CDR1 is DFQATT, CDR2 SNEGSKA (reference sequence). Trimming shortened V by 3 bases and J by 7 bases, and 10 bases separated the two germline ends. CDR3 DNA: TGCAGTGCTAGGGGCCTAGCGGAGCAGTACTTC. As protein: CSARGLAEQYF.

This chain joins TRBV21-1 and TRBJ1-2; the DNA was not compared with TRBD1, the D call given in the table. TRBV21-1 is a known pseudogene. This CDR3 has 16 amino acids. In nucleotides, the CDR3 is TGTGCCAGCAGTGAGACAGGGGGAAGGGGTGACTATGGCTACACCTTC. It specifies CASSETGGRGDYGYTF.

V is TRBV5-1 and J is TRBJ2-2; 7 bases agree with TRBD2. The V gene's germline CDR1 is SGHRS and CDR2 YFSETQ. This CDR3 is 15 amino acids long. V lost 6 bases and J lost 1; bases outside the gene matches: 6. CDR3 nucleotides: TGCGCCAGCACGGGAGGAGTAGGGAACACCGGGGAGCTGTTTTTT. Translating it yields CASTGGVGNTGELFF.

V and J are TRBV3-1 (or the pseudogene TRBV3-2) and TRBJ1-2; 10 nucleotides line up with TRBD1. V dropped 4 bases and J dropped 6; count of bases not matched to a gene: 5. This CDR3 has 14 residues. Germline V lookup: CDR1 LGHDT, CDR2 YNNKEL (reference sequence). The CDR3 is CASSPRQGANGYTF. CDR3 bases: TGTGCCAGCAGCCCCCGACAGGGGGCAAATGGCTACACCTTC.

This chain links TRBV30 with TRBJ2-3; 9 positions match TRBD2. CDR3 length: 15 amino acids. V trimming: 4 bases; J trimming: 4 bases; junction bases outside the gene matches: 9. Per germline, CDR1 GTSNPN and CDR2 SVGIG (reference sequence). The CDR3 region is CAWIRRAGGPDTQYF. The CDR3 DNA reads TGTGCCTGGATACGGAGAGCGGGGGGACCAGATACGCAGTATTTT.

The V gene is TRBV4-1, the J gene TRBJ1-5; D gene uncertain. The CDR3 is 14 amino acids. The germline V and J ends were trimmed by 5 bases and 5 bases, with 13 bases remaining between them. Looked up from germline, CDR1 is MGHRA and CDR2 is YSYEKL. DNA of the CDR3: TGCGCCAGCAGCTCCGACCAGGAGGATCAGCCCCAGCATTTT. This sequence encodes CASSSDQEDQPQHF.

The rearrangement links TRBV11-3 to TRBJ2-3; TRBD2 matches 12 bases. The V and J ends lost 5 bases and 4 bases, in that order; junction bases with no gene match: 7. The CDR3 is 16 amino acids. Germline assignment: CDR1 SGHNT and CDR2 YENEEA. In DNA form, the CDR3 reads TGTGCCAGCAGCGTCGGGACTAGCGGGCGGGCAGATACGCAGTATTTT. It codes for CASSVGTSGRADTQYF.

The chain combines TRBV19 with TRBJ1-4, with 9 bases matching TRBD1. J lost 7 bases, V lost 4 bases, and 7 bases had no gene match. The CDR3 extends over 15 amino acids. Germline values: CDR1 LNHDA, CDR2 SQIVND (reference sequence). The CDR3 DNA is TGTGCCAGTAGTACCATGGGACAGGGAGGTGAAAAACTGTTTTTT. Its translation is CASSTMGQGGEKLFF.

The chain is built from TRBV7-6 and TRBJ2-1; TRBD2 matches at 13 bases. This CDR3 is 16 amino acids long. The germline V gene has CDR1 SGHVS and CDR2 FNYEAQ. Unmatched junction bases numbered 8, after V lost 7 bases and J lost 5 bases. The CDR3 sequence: CASKQGLAGVDNEQFF. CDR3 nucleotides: TGTGCCAGCAAGCAAGGACTAGCGGGGGTAGACAATGAGCAGTTCTTC.

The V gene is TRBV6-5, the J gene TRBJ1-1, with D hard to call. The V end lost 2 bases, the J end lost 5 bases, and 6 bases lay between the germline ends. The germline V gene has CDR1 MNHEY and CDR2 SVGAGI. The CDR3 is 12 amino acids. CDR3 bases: TGTGCCAGCAGTTACGGTACTACTGAAGCTTTCTTT. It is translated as CASSYGTTEAFF.

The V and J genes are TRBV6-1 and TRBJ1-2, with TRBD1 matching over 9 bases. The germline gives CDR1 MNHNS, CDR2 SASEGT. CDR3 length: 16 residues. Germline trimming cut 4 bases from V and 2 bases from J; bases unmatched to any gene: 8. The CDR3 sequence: CASSGQGTGSNYGYTF. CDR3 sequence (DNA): TGTGCCAGCAGTGGACAAGGGACAGGGTCGAACTATGGCTACACCTTC.